This TCR beta chain was identified during a study of blood T cell repertoires in COVID-19. Turning to the study itself: Sites across the United States, Italy and Spain contributed samples from acute and convalescent COVID-19. Nucleic acid was either cDNA or gDNA, and it came from T cells, B-cell-depleted T cells, or PBMCs.

How the authors handled the data: Reference gene primer amplification gave estimated nucleated cell counts. Data came from immunoSEQ multiplex PCR; TCRdb stores just in-frame clones and leaves some out. For V, J and clone size, that table is used; D and trimming come from the DNA. The sample lists about 240,000 clones; roughly nine tenths were seen once. The CDR3 is 15 residues long. With V trimmed by 6 bases and J by 3 bases, 6 bases remained unmatched. The germline gives CDR1 KGHSH, CDR2 LQKENI. This TCR was recovered from a man aged 55 to 70 who had recovered from COVID-19. Sequencing was performed on peripheral blood. V usage is TRBV18 and J usage is TRBJ2-1; 9 nucleotides agree with TRBD1. The CDR3 loop reads CASSPGTGIYNEQFF. The DNA for the CDR3 is TGTGCCAGCTCCCCCGGGACAGGGATCTACAATGAGCAGTTCTTC.